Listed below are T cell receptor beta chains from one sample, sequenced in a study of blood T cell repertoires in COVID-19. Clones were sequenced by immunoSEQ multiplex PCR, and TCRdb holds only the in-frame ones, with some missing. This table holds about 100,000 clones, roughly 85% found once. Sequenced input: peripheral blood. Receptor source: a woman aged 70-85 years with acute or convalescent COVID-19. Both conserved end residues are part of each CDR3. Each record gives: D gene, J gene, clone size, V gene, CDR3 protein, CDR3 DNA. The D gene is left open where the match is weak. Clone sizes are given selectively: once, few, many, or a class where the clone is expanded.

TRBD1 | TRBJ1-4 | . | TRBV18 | CASSLDRRSTNEKLFF | TGTGCCAGCTCTCTGGACAGGCGTTCAACTAATGAAAAACTGTTTTTT
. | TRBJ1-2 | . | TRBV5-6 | CASSLDSNYGYTF | TGTGCCAGCAGTCTTGACAGTAACTATGGCTACACCTTC
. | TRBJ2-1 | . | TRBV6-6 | CASSYDTQGGYNEQFF | TGTGCCAGCAGTTACGATACCCAGGGTGGTTACAATGAGCAGTTCTTC
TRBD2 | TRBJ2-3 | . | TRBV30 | CAWRRTSGGTDTQYF | TGTGCCTGGAGAAGGACTAGCGGGGGGACAGATACGCAGTATTTT
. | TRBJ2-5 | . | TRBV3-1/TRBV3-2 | CASSQVRAETQYF | TGTGCCAGCAGCCAAGTCAGGGCAGAGACCCAGTACTTC
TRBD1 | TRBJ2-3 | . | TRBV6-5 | CASRGQGTDTQYF | TGTGCCAGCAGGGGACAGGGAACAGATACGCAGTATTTT
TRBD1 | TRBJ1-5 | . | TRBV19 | CASSPGQGNQPQHF | TGTGCCAGTAGTCCTGGACAGGGGAATCAGCCCCAGCATTTT
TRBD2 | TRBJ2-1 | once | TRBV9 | CASSVGTGTTKYNEQFF | TGTGCCAGCAGCGTTGGGACCGGGACTACGAAGTACAATGAGCAGTTCTTC
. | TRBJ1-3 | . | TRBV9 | CASSVADVGNTIYF | TGTGCCAGCAGCGTAGCTGACGTGGGCAACACCATATATTTT
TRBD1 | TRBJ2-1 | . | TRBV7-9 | CASSLPGGLNEQFF | TGTGCCAGCAGCTTACCAGGGGGCCTAAATGAGCAGTTCTTC
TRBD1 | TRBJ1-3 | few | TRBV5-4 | CASSSTGASGNTIYF | TGTGCCAGCAGCTCTACAGGGGCCTCTGGAAACACCATATATTTT
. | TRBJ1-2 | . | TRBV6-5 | CASTTGGVGYTF | TGTGCCAGCACCACCGGGGGAGTCGGCTACACCTTC
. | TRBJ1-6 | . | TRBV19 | CASSPGYNSPLHF | TGTGCCAGTAGTCCGGGGTATAATTCACCCCTCCACTTT
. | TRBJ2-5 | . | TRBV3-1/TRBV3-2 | CASSQVQGPRETQYF | TGTGCCAGCAGCCAAGTACAGGGCCCCCGGGAGACCCAGTACTTC
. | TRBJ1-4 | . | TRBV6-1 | CASSEIGTGEKLFF | TGTGCCAGCAGTGAGATAGGAACGGGTGAAAAACTGTTTTTT
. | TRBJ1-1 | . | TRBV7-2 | CASSLGQLNTEAFF | TGTGCCAGCAGCTTAGGTCAGTTGAACACTGAAGCTTTCTTT
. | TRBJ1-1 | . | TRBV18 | CASSPRRAGNTEAFF | TGTGCCAGCTCACCAAGACGTGCGGGGAACACTGAAGCTTTCTTT
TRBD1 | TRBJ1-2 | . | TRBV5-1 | CASSLGTGFFGYTF | TGCGCCAGCAGCTTGGGGACAGGGTTTTTTGGCTACACCTTC
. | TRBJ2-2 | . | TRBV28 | CASRPGPPNTGELFF | TGTGCCAGCAGGCCAGGTCCCCCTAACACCGGGGAGCTGTTTTTT
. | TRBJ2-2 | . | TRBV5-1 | CASSLRTGKGTGELFF | TGCGCCAGCAGCCTCAGAACAGGGAAAGGAACCGGGGAGCTGTTTTTT
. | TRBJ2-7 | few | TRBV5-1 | CASSLERFYEQYF | TGCGCCAGCAGCTTGGAGCGGTTTTACGAGCAGTACTTC
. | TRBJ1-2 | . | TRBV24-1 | CATSASTYGYTF | TGTGCCACCAGTGCGAGTACCTATGGCTACACCTTC
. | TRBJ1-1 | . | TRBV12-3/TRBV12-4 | CASSSQGNTEAFF | TGTGCCAGCAGTTCGCAGGGGAACACTGAAGCTTTCTTT
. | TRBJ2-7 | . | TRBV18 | CASSPFRGTSYEQYF | TGTGCCAGCTCACCTTTTAGAGGGACTTCCTACGAGCAGTACTTC
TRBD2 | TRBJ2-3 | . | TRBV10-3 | CAISLGTSGGTDTQYF | TGTGCCATCAGTCTCGGGACTAGCGGGGGGACAGATACGCAGTATTTT
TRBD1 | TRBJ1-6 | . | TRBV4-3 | CASSPGQGGASPLHF | TGCGCCAGCAGCCCCGGACAGGGAGGCGCTTCACCCCTCCACTTT
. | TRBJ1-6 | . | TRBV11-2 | CASSPRGGSSYNSPLHF | TGTGCCAGCAGCCCCCGCGGAGGGAGCTCCTATAATTCACCCCTCCACTTT
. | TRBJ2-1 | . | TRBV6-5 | CASSYSAGGLNNEQFF | TGTGCCAGCAGTTACTCGGCAGGGGGGTTAAACAATGAGCAGTTCTTC
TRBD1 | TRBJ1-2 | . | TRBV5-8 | CASSLLAGTGGISGYTF | TGTGCCAGCAGCTTGTTAGCCGGGACAGGGGGAATCAGTGGCTACACCTTC
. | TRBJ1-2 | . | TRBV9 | CASSVEAGGTLGGYTF | TGTGCCAGCAGCGTAGAAGCGGGAGGGACCTTAGGTGGCTACACCTTC
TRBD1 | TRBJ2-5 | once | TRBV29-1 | CSVEDRGGGETQYF | TGCAGCGTTGAAGATCGAGGGGGCGGGGAGACCCAGTACTTC
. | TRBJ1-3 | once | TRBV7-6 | CASSLVRAGAGNTIYF | TGTGCCAGCAGCTTGGTCAGGGCGGGGGCTGGAAACACCATATATTTT
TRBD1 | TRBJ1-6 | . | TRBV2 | CATRTGDNSPLHF | TGTGCCACACGGACAGGGGATAATTCACCCCTCCACTTT
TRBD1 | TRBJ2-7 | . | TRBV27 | CASRRTGLSYEQYF | TGTGCCAGCAGGCGGACAGGGCTATCCTACGAGCAGTACTTC
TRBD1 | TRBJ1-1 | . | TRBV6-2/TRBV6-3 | CASSWTDRAEAFF | TGTGCCAGCAGTTGGACCGACAGGGCCGAAGCTTTCTTT
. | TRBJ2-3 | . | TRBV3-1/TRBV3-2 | CASSQVPGTSTDTQYF | TGTGCCAGCAGCCAAGTTCCGGGAACTAGCACAGATACGCAGTATTTT
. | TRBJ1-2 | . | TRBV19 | CASSTSAGLSGYTF | TGTGCCAGTAGTACATCCGCAGGGCTTTCTGGCTACACCTTC
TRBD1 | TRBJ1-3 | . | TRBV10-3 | CAHARQGTSGNTIYF | TGTGCCCACGCGAGACAGGGAACCTCTGGAAACACCATATATTTT
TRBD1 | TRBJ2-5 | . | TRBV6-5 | CASRTIGQGTETQYF | TGTGCCAGTCGCACTATCGGACAGGGGACAGAGACCCAGTACTTC
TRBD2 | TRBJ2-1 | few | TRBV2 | CASSEDLAGGRKFF | TGTGCCAGCAGTGAAGACCTAGCGGGGGGTCGGAAGTTCTTC
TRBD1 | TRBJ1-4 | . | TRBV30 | CAWSEGQYNEKLFF | TGTGCCTGGAGTGAGGGACAGTATAATGAAAAACTGTTTTTT
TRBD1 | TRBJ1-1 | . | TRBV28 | CASSPTTGGRIAEAFF | TGTGCCAGCAGCCCAACGACAGGGGGCCGGATCGCTGAAGCTTTCTTT
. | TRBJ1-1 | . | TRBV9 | CASTREAGLATEAFF | TGTGCCAGCACCCGGGAAGCGGGATTGGCCACTGAAGCTTTCTTT
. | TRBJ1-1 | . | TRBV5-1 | CASSYPLQGLNTEAFF | TGCGCCAGCAGCTACCCGCTACAGGGATTGAACACTGAAGCTTTCTTT
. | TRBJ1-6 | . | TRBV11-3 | CASSAGPDSPLHF | TGTGCCAGCAGCGCGGGCCCCGATTCACCCCTCCACTTT
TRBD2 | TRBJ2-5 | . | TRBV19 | CASSASTSGGAETQYF | TGTGCCAGTAGTGCCTCGACTAGCGGGGGGGCGGAGACCCAGTACTTC
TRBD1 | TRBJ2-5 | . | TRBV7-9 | CASSPPGQEISLQETQYF | TGTGCCAGCAGCCCTCCGGGACAGGAGATCTCCCTTCAAGAGACCCAGTACTTC
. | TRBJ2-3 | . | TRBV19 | CASRASTDTQYF | TGTGCCAGCAGGGCAAGCACAGATACGCAGTATTTT
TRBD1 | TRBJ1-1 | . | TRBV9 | CASTGGLNTEAFF | TGTGCCAGCACAGGGGGATTGAACACTGAAGCTTTCTTT